Here is one T cell receptor (beta chain) with its context. TCRdb recomputed calls from the 5' RACE reads with MiXCR, one row per CDR3 protein. The sample contains 550,000 to 750,000 distinct CDR3 sequences, around an eighth of which appear only once. This specimen belongs to a study of T cells after yellow fever vaccination. The CDR3 contains 15 residues. Looked up from germline, CDR1 is SGHTA and CDR2 is FQGNSA. V shed 2 bases, J shed 3 bases, and the junction held 4 bases outside the gene matches. This specimen consisted of PBMCs, obtained on the day of the yellow fever booster vaccination. This receptor was obtained from a young man who received the YFV17D yellow fever vaccine. The chain is built from TRBV7-2 and TRBJ2-1; 7 bases match TRBD2. CDR3 amino acids: CASSLLVAGYNEQFF. In DNA form, the CDR3 reads TGTGCCAGCAGCTTATTGGTAGCGGGCTACAATGAGCAGTTCTTC.